This T cell receptor beta chain emerged from a study of cytomegalovirus exposure and HLA in healthy donors (dated by TCRdb to about 2017). Background on the whole study: In an earlier analysis of approximately 500 of the donors, about 260 Gb of sequence data and 90 million to 130 million unique TCR beta sequences from some 170 million T cells were reported. Around 330 gigabases of sequencing data and tens of millions of unique TCR sequences made up an early release that covered 500 to 650 HLA-typed donors. The later analysis used no new phenotypic data to find candidate immune exposures, relying instead on TCR beta sequences and their occurrence across donors. To study patterns of TCR occurrence, a later analysis re-analyzed previously published TCR beta repertoires from 500 to 850 donors and added high-resolution HLA genotyping. The study combined high-throughput TCR immunosequencing, statistical association of individual TCRs with disease status, and machine learning to predict cytomegalovirus infection status. A later genetic analysis took genome-wide SNP genotypes for about three fifths of the 666 donors and used that subset as a discovery cohort. The study used immunosequencing to profile the T cell repertoires of around 600 subjects and linked those repertoires to cytomegalovirus serostatus. A handful of DR-DQ haplotypes were handled as single units for association and clustering because linkage in the cohort was strong. Both class I and class II loci were covered by HLA typing, at four-digit resolution. A separate validation cohort of 100 to 150 different subjects was used in addition to the roughly 670-subject first cohort. The study was designed to test whether signatures of past pathogen exposure could be identified by cataloging public T cell receptors. An earlier analysis of 587 of the donors used high-throughput TCR beta sequencing to judge whether each TCR beta V gene segment behaved as functional or pseudogenic. Donor age, sex, ethnicity and CMV serostatus were collected together with the repertoire data. Typing coverage differed by locus: A, B, C, DRB1 and DQB1 were typed in roughly 620-630 donors, DQA1 in approximately 520, DPA1 in roughly 590, and DPB1 in just under 490. Of the 398 genotyped donors, approximately 83% fell in the genetic ancestry cluster associated with self-reported Caucasian donors. All discovery cohort repertoires had been generated on a single sequencing platform. On average, about 240,000 unique TCR beta nucleotide sequences were sequenced per donor among several hundred genotyped donors of the cohort, with roughly a sixth of those sequences being non-productive. The study at large found these results: Because HLA typing was unavailable for some donors at each locus, only the typed subset was used in association tests. A further reported finding was that TCR beta sequences accurately predicted the HLA-A and HLA-B alleles for most subjects in the first cohort. Correlated functional status among segregating V segments might reflect linkage disequilibrium, but an unknown experimental factor could not be ruled out. The sequencing pipeline was judged likely to have produced a cluster of highly shared sequence variants as a technical artifact. In an earlier analysis of 587 of the donors, most TCR beta V segments appeared in productive rearrangements about 87% or about 30% of the time, broadly matching IMGT annotations. In both the original and validation cohorts, the classifier was reported to diagnose cytomegalovirus status with high specificity and sensitivity. The presence/absence analyses assumed that sequencing depth was roughly uniform across donors, and that assumption may not be true. When HLA alleles, especially DR and DQ, strongly co-occurred, attributing TCR associations to individual alleles was difficult. The only immune exposure information available for the cohort was CMV serostatus. A later analysis reported that several top co-occurrence clusters appeared linked to parvovirus B19, influenza, CMV and Epstein-Barr virus. The study listed 164 TCR beta chains as associated with cytomegalovirus. The cohort was sequenced for TCR beta chains only, and without alpha or paired-chain data the features that could be detected were limited. In a later analysis, most CMV-associated TCR beta chains were found to appear HLA-restricted, with HLA associations seemingly driven largely by CMV exposure. According to a later analysis, TCR association rates differed among HLA loci, with DRB1 alleles showing the most associated TCRs and HLA-C alleles showing the fewest. According to a later genetic analysis, donors in an Asian-associated ancestry cluster had fewer N-insertions in productive TCRs than the approximately 650-donor mean. Fewer than 20 rarely observed V segments, including chromosome 9 orphons, were excluded from the earlier analysis of 550 to 700 of the donors because counts were too low. In vitro tests confirmed that a few of the cytomegalovirus-associated TCR beta chains recognize cytomegalovirus antigens. Most TCR sequences were seen in very few donors, while some public TCRs were found in many individuals. A later genetic analysis associated a missense DCLRE1C variant with V-gene and J-gene trimming of TCR beta chains, and an independent cohort replicated the association. It was suggested by the authors that the approach could potentially be generalized to other disease states and immunological phenotypes. Because the 87-base-pair reads could not distinguish some IMGT-functional V segments, including TRBV6-2 and TRBV6-3, those segments were excluded. In a later analysis, HLA-associated TCR beta chains were found to be more clonally expanded and to have lower generation probabilities than equally common non-associated chains. A later analysis associated around 16,000 TCR beta sequences with specific HLA alleles at a false discovery rate of 0.05.

Details on this clone: The specificity of this receptor is unknown. No base quality information exists; no much larger clone differs at one position.

V and J lose 1 base and 6 bases, and a span of 14 bases separates them. For CDR1 and CDR2, the germline V gene (reference sequence) lists SGHNT and YYREEE. Measured from the cysteine to the phenylalanine, the CDR3 is 15 residues long. Left in the record is the CDR3 DNA by itself, 45 bases read in frame from the first base. The cohort consisted of 650 to 850 healthy bone marrow donors. At the time of sampling, all cohort members were nominally healthy, though unrecorded immune exposures were likely present. The donor was CMV seronegative and belonged to the group of 350 or so seronegative cohort members. A peripheral blood sample was collected from each donor, and TCR beta sequencing was performed on peripheral blood mononuclear cells. The Qiagen DNeasy Blood Extraction Kit was used to extract genomic DNA from the blood cell samples. The library was obtained by the immunoSEQ multiplex PCR assay. The multiplex PCR relied on a mix of 60 forward primers for TCR Vbeta segments and 13 reverse primers for TCR Jbeta segments. The CDR3 region of rearranged TCR beta genes was amplified from genomic DNA with a multiplex PCR assay. The amplified TCR beta libraries were sequenced on the Illumina HiSeq System as 87-base-pair reads. The original methods were these. In a later analysis, tens of millions of unique TCR beta chains were counted across the 500 to 850 repertoires, and roughly 11 million of these chains were shared by at least two donors. Raw reads were error-corrected and collapsed into unique sequences with a nearest-neighbor algorithm that merged closely related sequences to remove PCR and sequencing errors. CDR3 sequences were aligned to IMGT reference sequences to assign V, D and J gene segments. For a sequence to be retained, at least a six-nucleotide match to both a V gene segment and a J gene segment was required. A rearrangement was called productive if the CDR3 had no stop codons and remained in frame with V and J, and every other rearrangement was called non-productive. CDR3 was defined according to IMGT convention as the region running from the second conserved V-encoded cysteine to the conserved J-encoded phenylalanine. In an earlier analysis of 500 to 650 of the donors, sequences lacking an unambiguous match to a single V gene segment were excluded. In an earlier analysis of roughly 600 of the donors, a V segment was called functional when productive rearrangements were above 56.7%, and segregating when the standard deviation between donors exceeded 5%. A statistical classification framework was built to diagnose cytomegalovirus status from the catalog of TCR beta chain sequences. V and J gene assignment, in a later analysis, came from comparing TCR nucleotide sequences with IMGT/GENE-DB human TR gene sequences. In a later analysis, CDR3 sequences and most-parsimonious VDJ recombination scenarios were assigned using the TCRdist pipeline. In a later analysis, every TCR beta chain was defined by the combination of its CDR3 amino acid sequence and its V-gene family, and reads without a unique V-gene family were dropped. As a way to deal with suspected cross-contamination and a sequencing artifact, a later analysis dropped more than 500 nucleotide sequences that were highly shared and had low generation probability. A later analysis calculated a clonal expansion index for each public chain from normalized within-repertoire ranks of inferred template counts. Generation probabilities in a later analysis came from a VDJ recombination model fitted to out-of-frame rearrangements, and those results were checked against IGoR. In a later analysis, hypergeometric tests were used to score TCR-TCR, TCR-HLA and TCR-CMV co-occurrence, with a repertoire-size bias correction applied to TCR pairs. A later analysis estimated false discovery rates by permuting HLA or CMV assignments 20 times. In a later analysis, co-occurring TCRs were grouped using DBSCAN, and TCRdist sequence similarity was added for clustering within HLA-allele-positive subsets. Repertoires with fewer than 30,000 or more than 120,000 public chains, plus five repertoires with anomalous nucleotide sharing, were excluded from co-occurrence clustering. What TCRdb holds here is the immuneACCESS table cut down to in-frame rearrangements. Part of the clones is not present; checked against another copy, under half of the missing clones reflect an unresolved V gene, and the others are unexplained. V and J calls and clone size are as listed in that table; D and trimming were resolved from the DNA. This sample lists 55,000 to 85,000 clones; roughly 88% were detected once. In total, the top ten clones hold 2% of the sample.

The sequence was collected from a woman aged 25 to 45 in good health and CMV-seronegative. Specimen: PBMCs. The chain links TRBV5-4 with TRBJ2-1; a weak D assignment points to TRBD2 (6 bases agree). The nucleotides are TGTGCCAGCAGCTTGAAACTAGCCGGGTCCAATGAGCAGTTCTTC. The translation is CASSLKLAGSNEQFF.